The T cell receptor beta chain described here comes from a study of T-cell reconstitution after alpha-beta-depleted transplantation in children. Trimming removed 5 bases at V and 9 bases at J, with 14 bases between. Germline V CDR1 and CDR2: LGHDT, YNNKEL (reference sequence). There are 13 residues in the CDR3. This clonotype was detected only a few times. Its cognate antigen is unknown. Findings of the study overall: One year post-transplant, T-cell counts and diversity were largely derived from T cells produced anew.

Molecular barcoding with unique molecular identifiers was used for the TCRbeta library. TCRdb re-called the PCR reads with MiXCR, one entry per CDR3 protein. Of 300,000 or so distinct CDR3 sequences in the sample, around 25% were seen once. The sequence derives from a male patient younger than 18 who had a stem cell transplant for acute lymphoblastic leukemia, so the T cells may come from the graft donor. The chain employs TRBV3-1 and TRBJ2-1, with D unresolved. The sequenced sample was PBMCs, mostly from graft donor cells, obtained 180 days after TCRalphabeta/CD19-depleted stem cell transplant. CDR3: CASSYPQNSEQFF. CDR3 coding DNA: TGTGCCAGCAGCTACCCCCAAAACTCTGAGCAGTTCTTC.